What follows is one T cell receptor (beta chain) and its context. V dropped 3 bases and J dropped 7 bases, with 18 bases sitting between them. Germline assignment: CDR1 SGHRS and CDR2 YFSETQ. This CDR3 spans 15 amino acids. The data are from a study of blood T cell repertoires in COVID-19. Measured with immunoSEQ multiplex PCR; TCRdb has only the in-frame clones, and not every one. The sample has about 120,000 clones, 70% to 85% seen once. This sequence originates from a man in his sixties or seventies with active or convalescent COVID-19. The chain uses TRBV5-1 and TRBJ2-3; D might be TRBD2 (6 bases). Input material: peripheral blood. The CDR3 bases are TGCGCCAGCAGCTCCGGGGGACTTCCAGGTCATACGCAGTATTTT. It encodes CASSSGGLPGHTQYF.